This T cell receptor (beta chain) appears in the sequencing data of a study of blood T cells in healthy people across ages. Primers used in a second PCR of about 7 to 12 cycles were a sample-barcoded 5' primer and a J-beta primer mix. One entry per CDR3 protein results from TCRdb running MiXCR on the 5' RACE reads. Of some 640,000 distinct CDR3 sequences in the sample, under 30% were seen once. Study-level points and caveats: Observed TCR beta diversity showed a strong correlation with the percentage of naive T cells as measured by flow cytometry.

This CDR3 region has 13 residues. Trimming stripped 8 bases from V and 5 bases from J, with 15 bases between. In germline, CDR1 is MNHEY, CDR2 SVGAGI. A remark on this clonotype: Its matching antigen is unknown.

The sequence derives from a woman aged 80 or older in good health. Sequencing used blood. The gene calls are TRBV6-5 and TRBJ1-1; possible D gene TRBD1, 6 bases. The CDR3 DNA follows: TGTGCCAGCGCTTACAGGGATCGGACTGAAGCTTTCTTT. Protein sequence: CASAYRDRTEAFF.